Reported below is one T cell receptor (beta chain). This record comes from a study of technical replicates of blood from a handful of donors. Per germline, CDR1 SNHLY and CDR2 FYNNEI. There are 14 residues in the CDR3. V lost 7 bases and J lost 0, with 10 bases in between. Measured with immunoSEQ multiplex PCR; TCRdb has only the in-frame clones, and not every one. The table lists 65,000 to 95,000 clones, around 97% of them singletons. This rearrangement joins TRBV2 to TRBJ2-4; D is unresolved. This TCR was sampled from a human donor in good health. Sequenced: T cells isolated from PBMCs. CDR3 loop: CASMAVLAKNIQYF. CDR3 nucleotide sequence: TGTGCCAGCATGGCGGTCCTAGCCAAAAACATTCAGTACTTC. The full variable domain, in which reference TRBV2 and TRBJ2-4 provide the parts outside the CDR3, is EPEVTQTPSHQVTQMGQEVILRCVPISNHLYFYWYRQILGQKVEFLVSFYNNEISEKSEIFDDQFSVERPDGSNFTLKIRSTKLEDSAMYFCASMAVLAKNIQYFGAGTRLSVL.